These 30 T cell receptor beta chains originate from one sample sequenced in a study of beta chain features in type 1 diabetes. Sequencing targeted expressed TCRB transcripts, as all isolated RNA had been reverse transcribed. Data came from immunoSEQ multiplex PCR; TCRdb stores just in-frame clones and leaves some out. There are 150,000 to 160,000 clones in the sample; roughly 10% occur only once, and roughly 2% lies in the top ten. Sequenced: central memory CD4+ T cells from blood. Receptors originate from a man aged 18 to 29 in good health.

The rearrangement joins TRBV14 to TRBJ2-7, with unresolved D. Germline V lookup: CDR1 SGHDN, CDR2 FVKESK. The CDR3 sequence is 12 residues long. V lost 1 base and J lost 4, with 5 bases in between. This CDR3 is CASSQVGYEQYF. For the CDR3, the DNA is TGTGCCAGCAGCCAAGTCGGGTACGAGCAGTACTTC.

This clone has more than one count but fewer than ten. V gene TRBV19 combines with J gene TRBJ2-7; TRBD2 might be the D (5 bases). Germline CDR1 LNHDA, CDR2 SQIVND (reference sequence). The length of the CDR3 is 9 residues. The V and J ends lost 8 bases and 7 bases respectively, with 6 bases between them. The CDR3 region is CASGREQYF. As DNA, the CDR3 is TGTGCCAGTGGGAGAGAGCAGTACTTC.

This clone was seen a few times. The chain employs TRBV7-9 and TRBJ1-1, with D possibly being TRBD1 (5 bases). Germline V lookup: CDR1 SEHNR, CDR2 FQNEAQ (reference sequence). The CDR3 has 14 residues. V was clipped by 1 base and J by 5 bases, with 11 bases between them. CDR3 in DNA: TGTGCCAGCAGCTTAGAGGGACTGAGGACTGAAGCTTTCTTT. Its translation: CASSLEGLRTEAFF. The full variable domain, completed using reference TRBV7-9 and TRBJ1-1, is DTGVSQNPRHKITKRGQNVTFRCDPISEHNRLYWYRQTLGQGPEFLTYFQNEAQLEKSRLLSDRFSAERPKGSFSTLEIQRTEQGDSAMYLCASSLEGLRTEAFFGQGTRLTVV.

This clone has at least ten counts. The chain has TRBV18 and TRBJ2-1; 8 nucleotides agree with TRBD1. The CDR3 loop spans 14 amino acids. In germline, CDR1 is KGHSH, CDR2 LQKENI. The ends lost 5 bases at V and 7 bases at J; junction bases unmatched: 7. The CDR3: CASSNTRQGNEQFF. CDR3 DNA sequence: TGTGCCAGCTCAAATACCCGACAGGGGAATGAGCAGTTCTTC. Complete variable domain (other parts from reference TRBV18 and TRBJ2-1): NAGVMQNPRHLVRRRGQEARLRCSPMKGHSHVYWYRQLPEEGLKFMVYLQKENIIDESGMPKERFSAEFPKEGPSILRIQQVVRGDSAAYFCASSNTRQGNEQFFGPGTRLTVL.

Only a few counts were recorded for this clone. The V and J genes are TRBV7-2 and TRBJ1-2, with unresolved D. V was clipped by 1 base and J by 0 bases, with 9 bases between them. Germline assignment: CDR1 SGHTA and CDR2 FQGNSA. This CDR3 region has 15 residues. CDR3: CASSLGRQTNYGYTF. The CDR3, as DNA: TGTGCCAGCAGCTTAGGAAGGCAGACTAACTATGGCTACACCTTC.

This chain joins TRBV7-2 and TRBJ2-7; D unclear. This CDR3 spans 13 amino acids. CDR1 and CDR2 from the germline V gene are SGHTA and FQGNSA. Trimming took 6 bases from V and 3 from J, leaving 12 bases between them. CDR3 nucleotide sequence: TGTGCCAGCAGGTTAATAGGGCTCTACGAGCAGTACTTC. Its translation is CASRLIGLYEQYF.

This chain connects TRBV9 to TRBJ1-2, with a possible D match to TRBD1 (5 bases). Germline values: CDR1 SGDLS, CDR2 YYNGEE. The V end was cut by 4 bases, the J end by 4 bases, with 11 bases between. This CDR3 comprises 13 residues. The CDR3 coding sequence is TGTGCCAGCAGCCAAGACAGTCTCTATGGCTACACCTTC. Translation gives CASSQDSLYGYTF.

This rearrangement joins TRBV18 to TRBJ2-7, with TRBD1 matching 8 bases. The CDR3 sequence is 17 residues long. V was pared by 3 bases and J by 1 base, with 11 bases of the junction left unmatched. Germline V gene lookup returns CDR1 KGHSH and CDR2 LQKENI. CDR3 sequence (DNA): TGTGCCAGCTCACCCTTTCACGGGACAGGAACATCCTACGAGCAGTACTTC. This codes for CASSPFHGTGTSYEQYF.

This clone was counted between two and nine times. The chain is built from TRBV7-2 and TRBJ2-1, with 8 bases lining up with TRBD1. Trimming removed 4 bases from V and 2 bases from J; junction bases left unmatched: 7. CDR3 length equals 16 residues. Looked up from germline, CDR1 is SGHTA and CDR2 is FQGNSA. CDR3: CASSSQGAQTYNEQFF. The DNA of the CDR3 is TGTGCCAGCAGCTCGCAGGGGGCGCAAACCTACAATGAGCAGTTCTTC.

With regard to this clone: A read error is possible here, since a much larger clone lies one base away. V gene TRBV4-3 combines with J gene TRBJ2-6; TRBD1 or TRBD2 may be the D gene (5 bases each). The CDR3 has 19 amino acids. Germline CDR1 and CDR2: LGHNA and YSLEER. CDR3 coding DNA: TGCGCCCGCAGCCAACTCTCCGGGACCGCCGACTCTGGGGCCAACGTCCTGACTTTC. Amino acids: CARSQLSGTADSGANVLTF.

The V call is TRBV28, the J call TRBJ2-3, with D unresolved. Germline V gene lookup returns CDR1 MDHEN and CDR2 SYDVKM. The CDR3 runs 12 residues. Trimming took 5 bases from V and 3 from J, leaving 6 bases between them. The CDR3 here is CASSTPTDTQYF. The CDR3 coding sequence is TGTGCCAGCAGTACCCCGACAGATACGCAGTATTTT.

The V gene is TRBV2, the J gene TRBJ1-1; no clear D gene. Per germline, CDR1 SNHLY and CDR2 FYNNEI. This CDR3 has 13 residues. The germline V and J ends were trimmed by 2 bases and 2 bases, with 6 bases remaining between them. This CDR3 reads CASSEQYNTEAFF. The DNA for the CDR3 is TGTGCCAGCAGTGAACAGTATAACACTGAAGCTTTCTTT.

The chain recombines TRBV29-1 with TRBJ2-5; D is perhaps TRBD2 (7 bases). The germline V and J ends were trimmed by 6 bases and 4 bases, with 15 bases remaining between them. The CDR3 loop spans 13 amino acids. CDR1 SQVTM and CDR2 ANQGSEA come from the germline V gene. CDR3 loop: CSVAGGPGETQYF. CDR3 coding DNA: TGCAGCGTAGCCGGGGGGCCTGGAGAGACCCAGTACTTC.

This clone showed up many times. This chain joins TRBV28 and TRBJ1-5; a weak D match, TRBD1 (5 bases). Deletions cut 4 bases from V and 6 bases from J, with 7 bases between. Germline V CDR1 and CDR2: MDHEN, SYDVKM. This CDR3 region has 12 residues. CDR3 nucleotides: TGTGCCAGCAGTTCGGGGGTTCAGCCCCAGCATTTT. Encoded protein: CASSSGVQPQHF.

This clone was seen more than once but under ten times. J is TRBJ2-5 and V is TRBV30; the D gene could be TRBD1 or TRBD2 (5 bases each). V was cut by 0 bases and J by 7 bases, with 12 bases left in between. Germline lookup yields CDR1 GTSNPN and CDR2 SVGIG (reference sequence). The CDR3 runs 13 residues. The CDR3 nucleotides are TGTGCCTGGAGTGTCCAGGGTGGGGGGACCCAGTACTTC. Protein: CAWSVQGGGTQYF.

This chain connects TRBV13 to TRBJ2-5; D not resolved. The V gene lost 5 bases and the J gene lost 4 bases, with 11 bases spanning the gap. The CDR3 totals 13 residues. Germline lookup yields CDR1 PRHDT and CDR2 FYEKMQ (reference sequence). In DNA, the CDR3 is TGTGCCAGCAGCCCGGCTATGGGAGAGACCCAGTACTTC. As protein: CASSPAMGETQYF.

This clone was picked up a small number of times. V is TRBV4-3 and J is TRBJ1-2; weak D call: TRBD1 (5 bases). V was shortened by 0 bases and J by 5 bases, with 10 bases between the two germline ends. Germline CDR1 is LGHNA and CDR2 is YSLEER. The CDR3 is made up of 14 amino acids. The CDR3 nucleotides are TGCGCCAGCAGCCAAGAGCAGGGTTCATATGGCTACACCTTC. Amino acids: CASSQEQGSYGYTF.

The V and J genes are TRBV5-1 and TRBJ2-7, with 9 bases that match TRBD1. The trim removed 3 bases at V and 5 bases at J, leaving 9 bases unmatched. The CDR3 totals 15 residues. Per germline, CDR1 SGHRS and CDR2 YFSETQ. CDR3 amino acids: CASSSDGDRVNEQYF. The CDR3 DNA reads TGCGCCAGCAGCTCGGATGGGGACAGGGTGAACGAGCAGTACTTC.

This clone has ten or more counts. The gene calls are TRBV7-9 and TRBJ2-3; perhaps TRBD2 as D (5 bases). The CDR3 is 14 amino acids. The germline gives CDR1 SEHNR, CDR2 FQNEAQ (reference sequence). With 4 bases removed from V and 3 bases from J, the gap between germline ends came to 11 bases. CDR3 in amino acids: CASSSLATTDTQYF. In nucleotides, the CDR3 is TGTGCCAGCAGCTCCCTAGCTACGACAGATACGCAGTATTTT. The whole variable domain, filled in from reference TRBV7-9 and TRBJ2-3, reads DTGVSQNPRHKITKRGQNVTFRCDPISEHNRLYWYRQTLGQGPEFLTYFQNEAQLEKSRLLSDRFSAERPKGSFSTLEIQRTEQGDSAMYLCASSSLATTDTQYFGPGTRLTVL.

The CDR3 region has the DNA TGTGCCAGCTCACCGTCCGGACAGGGGTTAGAGACCCAGTACTTC. As protein: CASSPSGQGLETQYF. V and J are TRBV18 and TRBJ2-5, with 9 bases fitting TRBD1. The CDR3 is 15 amino acids. V lost 3 bases to trimming and J lost 4 bases; unmatched junction nucleotides: 6. Germline-derived CDR1 and CDR2 are KGHSH and LQKENI.

Only a few counts were recorded for this clone. The J gene is TRBJ2-4, the V gene TRBV7-2, with 9 bases lining up with TRBD1. This CDR3 has 13 amino acids. V shed 3 bases and J 9 bases; nucleotides not matched to a gene: 3. Germline lookup yields CDR1 SGHTA and CDR2 FQGNSA. This CDR3 is CASSLGQGIIQYF. Written as DNA, the CDR3 is TGTGCCAGCAGCTTGGGACAGGGAATCATTCAGTACTTC.

This clone was seen only a few times. CDR3: CAISESVFLYEQYF. Written as DNA, the CDR3 is TGTGCCATCAGTGAGTCTGTCTTTCTTTACGAGCAGTACTTC. This chain connects TRBV10-3 to TRBJ2-7; D is ambiguous. Germline values: CDR1 ENHRY, CDR2 SYGVKD. This CDR3 is built from 14 residues. V was trimmed by 0 bases and J by 4 bases, leaving 10 bases between them.

The genes are TRBV29-1 and TRBJ2-1; D possibly corresponds to TRBD1 (6 bases). Looked up from germline, CDR1 is SQVTM and CDR2 is ANQGSEA. V was shortened by 6 bases and J by 0 bases, with 12 bases between the two germline ends. This CDR3 has 14 amino acids. The chain's CDR3 is CSVGQPDSYNEQFF. The CDR3 coding sequence is TGCAGCGTAGGACAGCCAGACTCCTACAATGAGCAGTTCTTC.

The sample holds a few counts of this clone. CDR3 region: CSVGQVSAYNEQFF. CDR3 sequence (DNA): TGCAGCGTAGGACAGGTATCGGCCTACAATGAGCAGTTCTTC. The chain uses TRBV29-1 and TRBJ2-1, with 7 bases identical to TRBD1. With 6 bases clipped from V and 2 bases from J, the junction kept 7 bases outside the gene matches. The germline V gene encodes CDR1 SQVTM and CDR2 ANQGSEA. CDR3 length: 14 amino acids.

The chain has TRBV18 and TRBJ2-3; D is perhaps TRBD1 (5 bases). CDR1 is KGHSH and CDR2 is LQKENI in the germline V gene. Trimming removed 4 bases at V and 0 bases at J, with 14 bases between. The length of the CDR3 is 16 residues. CDR3 bases: TGTGCCAGCTCACGGACACGGAGTGGCAGCACAGATACGCAGTATTTT. This gives the protein CASSRTRSGSTDTQYF.

The rearrangement uses TRBV5-1 and TRBJ2-3, with 7 nucleotides matching TRBD1. The CDR3 has 15 residues. With V trimmed by 1 base and J by 6 bases, 8 bases remained unmatched. Germline V CDR1 and CDR2: SGHRS, YFSETQ. The CDR3 protein is CASSLPEGAPDTQYF. Written as DNA, the CDR3 is TGCGCCAGCAGCTTGCCAGAGGGGGCGCCGGATACGCAGTATTTT.

This clone appeared a few times. This chain joins TRBV7-3 and TRBJ1-1; TRBD1 matches at 7 bases. Germline V lookup: CDR1 SGHTA, CDR2 FQGTGA. The junction had 5 bases not matched to a gene; V was cut back by 5 bases and J by 2 bases. CDR3 length: 14 residues. The CDR3 DNA follows: TGTGCCAGCAGCCCCGGGACAGTTAACACTGAAGCTTTCTTT. Its translation is CASSPGTVNTEAFF.

This clone showed up many times. The V call is TRBV11-2, the J call TRBJ2-3; 7 nucleotides align to TRBD2. After removal of 3 bases from V and 6 bases from J, the junction contained 9 bases not matched to a gene. The CDR3 spans 15 residues. Germline V gene sequence: CDR1 SGHAT, CDR2 FQNNGV. The CDR3 sequence: CASSFPWTRRDTQYF. The DNA for the CDR3 is TGTGCCAGCAGCTTTCCTTGGACTAGGAGGGATACGCAGTATTTT.

This clone was detected many times. The chain recombines TRBV19 with TRBJ1-5; a possible D gene is TRBD1 (5 bases). Trimming shortened V by 7 bases and J by 7 bases, and 14 bases separated the two germline ends. The germline V gene has CDR1 LNHDA and CDR2 SQIVND (reference sequence). This CDR3 is 13 amino acids long. CDR3: CASKSRVKQPQHF. In nucleotides, the CDR3 is TGTGCCAGTAAATCCAGGGTCAAGCAGCCCCAGCATTTT.

The rearrangement uses TRBV18 and TRBJ2-6, with 8 bases lining up with TRBD1. Germline V gives CDR1 KGHSH, CDR2 LQKENI. V dropped 2 bases and J dropped 3; count of bases not matched to a gene: 9. This CDR3 contains 18 residues. This CDR3 reads CASSPRQGARDGANVLTF. As DNA, the CDR3 is TGTGCCAGCTCACCAAGGCAGGGGGCCCGGGATGGGGCCAACGTCCTGACTTTC. The variable domain in full, completed from reference TRBV18 and TRBJ2-6, reads NAGVMQNPRHLVRRRGQEARLRCSPMKGHSHVYWYRQLPEEGLKFMVYLQKENIIDESGMPKERFSAEFPKEGPSILRIQQVVRGDSAAYFCASSPRQGARDGANVLTFGAGSRLTVL.